This entry is about one T cell receptor beta chain. The target antigen is unknown. The data were obtained in a study of monozygotic twins with inflammatory bowel disease. Broader study findings: For IBD patients, clonotypes shared with others were fewer than for healthy twins, especially with disease activity.

Per the germline V gene, CDR1 is MNHEY and CDR2 is SVGAGI. CDR3 size: 15 residues. TCRdb re-called the 5' RACE reads and gives one entry per CDR3 protein, without DNA. The data show around 410,000 distinct CDR3 sequences, and the top ten clones hold roughly 2.5%. The clonotype comes from a human donor with ulcerative colitis or Crohn's disease, or a healthy co-twin of an affected twin (not recorded which). Sequenced sample: blood. The chain links TRBV6-5 to TRBJ1-2; TCRdb's D gene call, TRBD1, goes unchecked for lack of DNA. The CDR3 region is CASSYPLQGFEGYTF.